The 25 T cell receptor beta chains listed next were all sequenced from one sample in a study of T cell repertoires in cytomegalovirus infection. In TCRdb, the reads were re-called with MiXCR into one record per CDR3 protein. The data contain fewer than 850,000 distinct CDR3 sequences, 25% to 30% of them singletons. Antigens of these TCRs are unknown. Here the sequenced sample was cultured CD8+ T cells from PBMCs, taken from culture after CMV antigen stimulation. These receptors originate from a human donor in good health (CMV status not recorded). Some clones in this sample may be carry-over from other donors' samples.

Remarks on this clonotype: Germline is not matched at one junction end, which may reflect a read error. The chain has TRBV7-6 and TRBJ2-5; 9 bases map to TRBD2. Germline assignment: CDR1 SGHVS and CDR2 FNYEAQ. This CDR3 has 15 amino acids. CDR3 amino acids: CASSSRLAGQETQYF. DNA for the CDR3: TGTGCTAGCAGCTCCCGGCTAGCGGGGCAAGAGACCCAGTACTTC. Variable domain in full (rest from reference TRBV7-6 and TRBJ2-5): GAGVSQSPRYKVTKRGQDVALRCDPISGHVSLYWYRQALGQGPEFLTYFNYEAQQDKSGLPNDRFSAERPEGSISTLTIQRTEQRDSAMYRCASSSRLAGQETQYFGPGTRLLVL.

The V gene is TRBV7-6, the J gene TRBJ2-3; 11 bases agree with TRBD2. V lost 5 bases, J lost 0 bases, and 4 bases stayed unmatched. This CDR3 has 16 amino acids. Germline loops: CDR1 SGHVS, CDR2 FNYEAQ. CDR3 sequence: CASSISGGESTDTQYF. The CDR3 DNA is TGTGCCAGCAGCATTAGCGGGGGGGAGAGCACAGATACGCAGTATTTT.

There are a few counts of this clonotype. The V gene is TRBV5-6, the J gene TRBJ2-1; D possibly corresponds to TRBD2 (5 bases). The CDR3 is 12 amino acids. Germline CDR1 and CDR2: SGHDT and YYEEEE. V shed 4 bases and J shed 8 bases, with 10 bases lying between them. The DNA for the CDR3 is TGTGCCAGCAGCCCGCGGGTTGATGAGCAGTTCTTC. Protein product: CASSPRVDEQFF. Based on the CDR3 plus reference TRBV5-6 and TRBJ2-1, the full variable domain is DAGVTQSPTHLIKTRGQQVTLRCSPKSGHDTVSWYQQALGQGPQFIFQYYEEEERQRGNFPDRFSGHQFPNYSSELNVNALLLGDSALYLCASSPRVDEQFFGPGTRLTVL.

This clonotype was observed a handful of times. The chain employs TRBV7-3 and TRBJ2-3, with D perhaps TRBD1 (5 bases). The CDR3 loop spans 17 amino acids. Trimming left V 0 bases short and J 0 bases short, with 13 bases between. CDR1 is SGHTA and CDR2 is FQGTGA in the germline V gene. The CDR3 bases are TGTGCCAGCAGCTTAACGGCACAGGCCTCTAGCACAGATACGCAGTATTTT. This encodes CASSLTAQASSTDTQYF.

The chain combines TRBV19 with TRBJ1-1; perhaps TRBD1 as D (6 bases). The CDR3 sequence is 14 residues long. The germline gives CDR1 LNHDA, CDR2 SQIVND (reference sequence). V was shortened by 5 bases and J by 5 bases, with 15 bases between the two germline ends. CDR3 DNA sequence: TGTGCCAGTAGTTGGGGGGCTGGAGGAACTGAAGCTTTCTTT. Its protein is CASSWGAGGTEAFF.

The CDR3 here is CASSPRTGQNTEAFF. As DNA, the CDR3 is TGTGCCAGCAGTCCCCGGACAGGTCAGAACACTGAAGCTTTCTTT. The chain carries TRBV27 and TRBJ1-1, with 7 positions matching TRBD1. Germline CDR1 is MNHEY and CDR2 is SMNVEV (reference sequence). This CDR3 is 15 amino acids long. J gave up 1 base and V 5 bases, and 7 bases lay outside the gene matches.

J is TRBJ1-1 and V is TRBV28; possibly TRBD1 for D (5 bases). The CDR3 covers 15 residues. The germline V gene has CDR1 MDHEN and CDR2 SYDVKM. Trimming pared 4 bases from V and 7 bases from J, leaving 19 bases between. Here the CDR3 DNA reads TGTGCCAGCAGTTCACCGGGGGATGGAGTTCTTGAAGCTTTCTTT. It is translated as CASSSPGDGVLEAFF.

V is TRBV9 and J is TRBJ2-3; 8 bases line up with TRBD2. The CDR3 length is 16 residues. Germline loops: CDR1 SGDLS, CDR2 YYNGEE. V lost 3 bases, J lost 2 bases, and 8 bases stayed unmatched. DNA of the CDR3: TGTGCCAGCAGCGCCGGGAGGGCAGCCTTCACAGATACGCAGTATTTT. This codes for CASSAGRAAFTDTQYF.

V gene TRBV7-9 combines with J gene TRBJ1-1; 7 bases are a match to TRBD1. CDR1 and CDR2 (germline): SEHNR, FQNEAQ (reference sequence). The V and J ends lost 5 bases and 4 bases, in that order; junction bases with no gene match: 10. The length of the CDR3 is 15 residues. CDR3 residues: CASSPEQGPSTEAFF. The CDR3 DNA is TGTGCCAGCAGCCCCGAACAGGGGCCGAGCACTGAAGCTTTCTTT.

V is TRBV7-9 and J is TRBJ2-2; D is undetermined. The CDR3 length is 19 residues. The V gene's germline CDR1 is SEHNR and CDR2 FQNEAQ (reference sequence). V lost 6 bases, J lost 2 bases, and 25 bases lay in between. CDR3 in DNA: TGTGCCAGCAGTCCACCCTTACGAGTCCCCAGACCCAACACCGGGGAGCTGTTTTTT. As protein: CASSPPLRVPRPNTGELFF.

This clonotype has more than one count but fewer than ten. The J gene is TRBJ1-1, the V gene TRBV12-3 or TRBV12-4; the match to TRBD1 covers 8 bases. This CDR3 has 14 residues. Trimming removed 4 bases from V and 4 bases from J; junction bases left unmatched: 5. This CDR3 reads CASSSGGEFTEAFF. The DNA of the CDR3 is TGTGCCAGCAGTTCAGGGGGCGAGTTCACTGAAGCTTTCTTT.

This clonotype has more than one count but fewer than ten. The chain is built from TRBV2 and TRBJ1-2; no reliable D call. Germline V lookup: CDR1 SNHLY, CDR2 FYNNEI. This CDR3 has 16 residues. Between the trimmed V and J ends, which lost 4 bases and 5 bases, there was a span of 20 bases. CDR3 nucleotides: TGTGCCAGCAGTGCTTTTTCGGACGATTTACGGTATGGCTACACCTTC. The encoded protein is CASSAFSDDLRYGYTF.

The chain uses TRBV12-3 or TRBV12-4 and TRBJ2-1; TRBD2 agrees at 14 bases. CDR3 size: 16 residues. V lost 7 bases to trimming and J lost 16 bases; unmatched junction nucleotides: 18. The CDR3 spells CASTTLPTSGGAGPFF. The CDR3 coding sequence is TGTGCCAGCACCACCCTCCCGACTAGCGGGGGGGCCGGCCCATTCTTC.

In this sample, this clonotype turned up a few times. The rearrangement uses TRBV6-1 and TRBJ1-1; TRBD1 aligns across 7 bases. This CDR3 has 14 residues. Germline V lookup: CDR1 MNHNS, CDR2 SASEGT. J was trimmed by 5 bases and V by 4 bases; bases with no gene match: 7. CDR3 residues: CASSGSGGKTEAFF. Written as DNA, the CDR3 is TGTGCCAGCAGTGGATCAGGGGGAAAGACTGAAGCTTTCTTT.

This clonotype was counted at least ten times. J is TRBJ2-6 and V is TRBV7-9, with no clear D. Trimming took off 1 base at V and 7 bases at J, with 8 bases between the two ends. The germline V gene has CDR1 SEHNR and CDR2 FQNEAQ (reference sequence). This CDR3 region has 14 residues. The CDR3 region has the DNA TGTGCCAGCAGCTTAGAAACTACTGCCAACGTCCTGACTTTC. Residues: CASSLETTANVLTF.

This sequence joins TRBV7-9 and TRBJ2-2, with 14 positions matching TRBD2. Trimming at V came to 5 bases and at J to 12 bases, leaving 11 bases not matched to a gene. The CDR3 spans 16 residues. The V gene's germline CDR1 is SEHNR and CDR2 FQNEAQ (reference sequence). The CDR3 spells CASSTGLAGAAAQLFF. The CDR3 nucleotides read TGTGCCAGCAGCACGGGACTAGCGGGGGCGGCGGCTCAGCTGTTTTTT. The full variable domain, completed using reference TRBV7-9 and TRBJ2-2, is DTGVSQNPRHKITKRGQNVTFRCDPISEHNRLYWYRQTLGQGPEFLTYFQNEAQLEKSRLLSDRFSAERPKGSFSTLEIQRTEQGDSAMYLCASSTGLAGAAAQLFFGEGSRLTVL.

This clonotype was seen more than once but under ten times. This chain uses TRBV7-3 with TRBJ1-2; TRBD1 might be the D (5 bases). CDR1 is SGHTA, CDR2 FQGTGA, per germline. Trimming took 4 bases from V and 2 from J, leaving 8 bases between them. CDR3 length: 13 amino acids. The CDR3, as DNA: TGTGCCAGCAGCTCGGACACCAACTATGGCTACACCTTC. Its translation: CASSSDTNYGYTF.

This sequence joins TRBV5-1 and TRBJ2-1; no clear D gene. Trimming stripped 2 bases from V and 9 bases from J, with 15 bases between. Germline CDR1 and CDR2: SGHRS and YFSETQ. This CDR3 contains 14 residues. In DNA form, the CDR3 reads TGCGCCAGCAGCTTAGGAACAGACTTCGTTGAGCAGTTCTTC. It encodes CASSLGTDFVEQFF.

The chain uses TRBV5-1 and TRBJ2-1; D may be TRBD1 (6 bases). The CDR3 totals 16 residues. Deletions cut 1 base from V and 8 bases from J, with 19 bases between. The V gene's germline CDR1 is SGHRS and CDR2 YFSETQ. CDR3: CASSLLQGAPGHEQFF. The CDR3 coding sequence is TGCGCCAGCAGCTTGCTACAGGGCGCGCCGGGCCATGAGCAGTTCTTC.

In DNA form, the CDR3 reads TGTGCCAGCAGTTTCCTTGCAGGGGCCAACTGGGATACGCAGTATTTT. Translated, it gives CASSFLAGANWDTQYF. This sequence joins TRBV27 and TRBJ2-3, with D maybe TRBD1 (6 bases). Germline assignment: CDR1 MNHEY and CDR2 SMNVEV (reference sequence). The CDR3 runs to 16 residues. Between the trimmed V and J ends, which lost 3 bases and 6 bases, there was a span of 19 bases.

J is TRBJ2-3 and V is TRBV7-2; 8 bases map to TRBD2. J gave up 0 bases and V 2 bases, and 16 bases lay outside the gene matches. CDR3 length: 20 amino acids. Germline V gene lookup returns CDR1 SGHTA and CDR2 FQGNSA. In DNA, the CDR3 is TGTGCCAGCAGCTTAATACGGGGGGGGGGGCCAATAATCAGCACAGATACGCAGTATTTT. Protein: CASSLIRGGGPIISTDTQYF.

The rearrangement uses TRBV9 and TRBJ1-1; 7 bases match TRBD1. The CDR3 has 13 amino acids. J gave up 4 bases and V 3 bases, and 3 bases lay outside the gene matches. Germline CDR1 SGDLS, CDR2 YYNGEE. This CDR3 reads CASSGYRGTEAFF. The CDR3 DNA is TGTGCCAGCAGCGGGTACAGGGGCACTGAAGCTTTCTTT.

A few counts support this clonotype. The chain joins TRBV12-3 or TRBV12-4 to TRBJ1-2; 7 positions agree with TRBD1. Trimming took 5 bases from V and 8 from J; bases not matched to a gene: 8. This CDR3 is built from 13 residues. CDR3 coding DNA: TGTGCCAGCAGTCAACAGGGGCATAGGGGCTACACCTTC. Translation: CASSQQGHRGYTF.

The CDR3, as DNA: TGTGCCAGCAGTTTATCAGGTGGGGTCGGCCGTCTGGAGGGCTACACCTTC. Translating gives CASSLSGGVGRLEGYTF. The J gene is TRBJ1-2, the V gene TRBV27; D is uncertain. This CDR3 comprises 17 residues. CDR1 and CDR2 (germline): MNHEY, SMNVEV (reference sequence). V was cut by 0 bases and J by 8 bases, with 22 bases left in between.

The sample holds a few counts of this clonotype. The chain couples TRBV7-9 to TRBJ2-7; the D is unclear. The germline CDR1 and CDR2 sequences are SEHNR and FQNEAQ (reference sequence). This CDR3 region has 14 residues. Trimming left V 3 bases short and J 3 bases short, with 12 bases between. DNA of the CDR3: TGTGCCAGCAGCTTGGCCGGCACCAGCTACGAGCAGTACTTC. Translating gives CASSLAGTSYEQYF.